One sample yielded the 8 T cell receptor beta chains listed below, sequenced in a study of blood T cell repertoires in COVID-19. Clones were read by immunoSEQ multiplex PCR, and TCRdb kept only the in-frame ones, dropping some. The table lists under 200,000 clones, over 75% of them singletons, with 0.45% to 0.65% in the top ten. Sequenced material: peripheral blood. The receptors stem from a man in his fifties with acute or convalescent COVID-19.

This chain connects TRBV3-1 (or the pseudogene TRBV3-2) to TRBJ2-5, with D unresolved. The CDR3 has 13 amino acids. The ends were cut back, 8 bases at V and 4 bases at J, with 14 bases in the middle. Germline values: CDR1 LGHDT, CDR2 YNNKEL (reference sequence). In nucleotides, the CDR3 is TGTGCCAGCCGCTTCCGGTCTTTAGAGACCCAGTACTTC. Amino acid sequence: CASRFRSLETQYF.

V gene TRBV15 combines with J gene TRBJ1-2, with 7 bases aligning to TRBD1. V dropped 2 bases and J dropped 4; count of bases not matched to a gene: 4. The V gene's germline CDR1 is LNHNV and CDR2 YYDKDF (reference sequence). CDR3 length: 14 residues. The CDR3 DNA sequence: TGTGCCACCAGCAGACCGGACAGGCTCTATGGCTACACCTTC. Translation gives CATSRPDRLYGYTF.

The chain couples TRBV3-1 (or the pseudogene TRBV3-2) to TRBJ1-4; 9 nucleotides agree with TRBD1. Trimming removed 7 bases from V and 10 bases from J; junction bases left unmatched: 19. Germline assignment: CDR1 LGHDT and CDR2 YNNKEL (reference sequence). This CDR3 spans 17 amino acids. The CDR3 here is CASTDGYRGRFKGKLFF. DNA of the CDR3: TGTGCCAGCACCGACGGCTACAGGGGGCGCTTCAAAGGAAAACTGTTTTTT.

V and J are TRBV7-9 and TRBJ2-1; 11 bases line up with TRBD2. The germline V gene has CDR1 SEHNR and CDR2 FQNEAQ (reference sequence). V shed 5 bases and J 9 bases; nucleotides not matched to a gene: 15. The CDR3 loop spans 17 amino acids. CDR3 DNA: TGTGCCAGCAGCCTGTCATTAGCGGGAGGGCCAAGGGGTGAGCAGTTCTTC. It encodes CASSLSLAGGPRGEQFF.

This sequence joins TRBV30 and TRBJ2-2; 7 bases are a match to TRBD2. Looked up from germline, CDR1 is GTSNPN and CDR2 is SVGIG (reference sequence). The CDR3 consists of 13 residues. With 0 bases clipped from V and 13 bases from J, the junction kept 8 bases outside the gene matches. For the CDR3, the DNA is TGTGCCTGGAGTGTATTTGGGGAGGGAGCGCTGTTTTTT. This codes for CAWSVFGEGALFF.

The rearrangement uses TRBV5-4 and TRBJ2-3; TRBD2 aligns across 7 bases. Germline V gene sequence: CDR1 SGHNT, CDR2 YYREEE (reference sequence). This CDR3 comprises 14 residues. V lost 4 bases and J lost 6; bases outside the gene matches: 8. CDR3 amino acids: CASSPKREFDTQYF. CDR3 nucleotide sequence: TGTGCCAGCAGCCCGAAGCGGGAATTTGATACGCAGTATTTT. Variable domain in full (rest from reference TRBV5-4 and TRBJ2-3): ETGVTQSPTHLIKTRGQQVTLRCSSQSGHNTVSWYQQALGQGPQFIFQYYREEENGRGNFPPRFSGLQFPNYSSELNVNALELDDSALYLCASSPKREFDTQYFGPGTRLTVL.

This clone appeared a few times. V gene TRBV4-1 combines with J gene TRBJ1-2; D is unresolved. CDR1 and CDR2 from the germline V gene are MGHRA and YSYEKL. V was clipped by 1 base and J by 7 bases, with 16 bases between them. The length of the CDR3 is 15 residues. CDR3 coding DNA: TGCGCCAGCAGCCAAGGGATCAGGTTGCAGAGTGGCTACACCTTC. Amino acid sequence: CASSQGIRLQSGYTF.

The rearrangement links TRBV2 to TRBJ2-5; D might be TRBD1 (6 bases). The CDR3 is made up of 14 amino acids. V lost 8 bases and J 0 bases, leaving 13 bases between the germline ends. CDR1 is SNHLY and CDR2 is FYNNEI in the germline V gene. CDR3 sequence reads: CASRAGTNQETQYF. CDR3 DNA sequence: TGTGCCAGCCGGGCTGGGACAAACCAAGAGACCCAGTACTTC.